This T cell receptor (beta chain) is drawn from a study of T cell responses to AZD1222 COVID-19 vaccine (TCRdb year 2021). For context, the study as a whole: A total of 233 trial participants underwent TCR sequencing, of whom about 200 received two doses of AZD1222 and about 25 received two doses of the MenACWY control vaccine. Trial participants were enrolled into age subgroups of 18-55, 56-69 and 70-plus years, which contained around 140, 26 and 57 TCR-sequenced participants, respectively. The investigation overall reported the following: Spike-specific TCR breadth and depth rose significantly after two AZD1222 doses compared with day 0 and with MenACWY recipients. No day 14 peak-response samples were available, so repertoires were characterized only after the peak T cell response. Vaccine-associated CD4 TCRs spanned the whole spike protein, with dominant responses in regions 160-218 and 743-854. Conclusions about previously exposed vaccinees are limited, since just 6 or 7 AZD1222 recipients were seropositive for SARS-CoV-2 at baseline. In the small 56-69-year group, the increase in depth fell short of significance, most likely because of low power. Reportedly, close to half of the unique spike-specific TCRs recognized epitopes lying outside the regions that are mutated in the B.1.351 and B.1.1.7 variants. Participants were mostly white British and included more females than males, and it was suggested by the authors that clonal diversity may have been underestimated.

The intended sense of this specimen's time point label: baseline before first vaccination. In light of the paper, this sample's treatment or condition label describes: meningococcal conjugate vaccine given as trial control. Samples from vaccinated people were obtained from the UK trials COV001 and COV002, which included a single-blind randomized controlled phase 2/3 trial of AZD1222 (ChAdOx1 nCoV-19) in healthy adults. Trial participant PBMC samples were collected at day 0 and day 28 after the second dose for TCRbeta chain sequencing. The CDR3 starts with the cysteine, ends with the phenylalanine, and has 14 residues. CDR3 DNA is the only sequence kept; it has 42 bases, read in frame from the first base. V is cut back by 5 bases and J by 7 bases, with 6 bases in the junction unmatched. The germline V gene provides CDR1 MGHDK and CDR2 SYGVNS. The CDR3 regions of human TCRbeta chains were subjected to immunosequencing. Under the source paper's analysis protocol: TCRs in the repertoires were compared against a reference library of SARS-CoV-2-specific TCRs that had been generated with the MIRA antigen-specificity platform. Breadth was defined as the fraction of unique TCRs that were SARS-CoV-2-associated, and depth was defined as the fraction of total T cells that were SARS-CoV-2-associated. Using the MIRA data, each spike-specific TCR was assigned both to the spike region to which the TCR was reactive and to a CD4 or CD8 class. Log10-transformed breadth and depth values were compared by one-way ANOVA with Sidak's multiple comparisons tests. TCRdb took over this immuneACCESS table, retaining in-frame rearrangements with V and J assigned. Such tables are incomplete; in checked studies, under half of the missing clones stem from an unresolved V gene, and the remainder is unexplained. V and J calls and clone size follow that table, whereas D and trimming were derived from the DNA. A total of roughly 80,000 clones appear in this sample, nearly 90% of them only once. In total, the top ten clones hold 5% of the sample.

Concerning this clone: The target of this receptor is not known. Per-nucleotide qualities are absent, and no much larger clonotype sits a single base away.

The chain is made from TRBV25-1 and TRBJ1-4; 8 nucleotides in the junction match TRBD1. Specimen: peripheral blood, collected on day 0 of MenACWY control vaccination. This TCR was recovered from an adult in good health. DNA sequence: TGTGCCAGCAGTTCCAGGGGGCCAGGTGAAAAACTGTTTTTT. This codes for CASSSRGPGEKLFF. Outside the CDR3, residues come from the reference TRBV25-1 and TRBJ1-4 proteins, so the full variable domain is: EADIYQTPRYLVIGTGKKITLECSQTMGHDKMYWYQQDPGMELHLIHYSYGVNSTEKGDLSSESTVSRIRTEHFPLTLESARPSHTSQYLCASSSRGPGEKLFFGSGTQLSVL.